Shown below are 4 T cell receptor beta chains from a single sample sequenced in a study of shared clonotypes between healthy human individuals. Method: immunoSEQ multiplex PCR; TCRdb's copy keeps in-frame clones and lacks some. The sample lists about 960,000 clones; about 80% were seen once. The specimen was memory CD4+ T cells sorted from blood. Stated subset: CD45RA-negative fraction. These receptors all stem from a man aged 18 to 29 in good health.

The chain employs TRBV6-1 and TRBJ2-2; a possible D gene is TRBD2 (6 bases). Trimming removed 3 bases at V and 4 bases at J, with 12 bases between. This CDR3 region has 15 residues. Germline V lookup: CDR1 MNHNS, CDR2 SASEGT. The CDR3 bases are TGTGCCAGCAGTGAGGTGGGGGGAAGCACCGGGGAGCTGTTTTTT. It specifies CASSEVGGSTGELFF.

This clone was picked up one time. V gene TRBV7-2 combines with J gene TRBJ1-1; TRBD1 might be the D (5 bases). The germline gives CDR1 SGHTA, CDR2 FQGNSA. The CDR3 is made up of 16 amino acids. V shed 5 bases and J shed 0 bases, with 16 bases lying between them. CDR3 in DNA: TGTGCCAGCAGCCCCTCAGGGTTCCACATGAACACTGAAGCTTTCTTT. Protein sequence: CASSPSGFHMNTEAFF.

The rearrangement uses TRBV25-1 and TRBJ1-6, with D uncertain. This CDR3 spans 15 amino acids. The ends were cut back, 5 bases at V and 6 bases at J, with 14 bases in the middle. Per the germline V gene, CDR1 is MGHDK and CDR2 is SYGVNS. CDR3 DNA: TGTGCCAGCAGTAAAGGGCTTTCGGGTAATTCACCCCTCCACTTT. Translated, it gives CASSKGLSGNSPLHF.

Here the CDR3 DNA reads TGCGCCAGCAGCCCAACCTACAGGGTGGAGTCCTATGGCTACACCTTC. Amino acid sequence: CASSPTYRVESYGYTF. V usage is TRBV5-1 and J usage is TRBJ1-2; possible D gene TRBD1, 6 bases. There are 16 residues in the CDR3. V lost 4 bases, J lost 4 bases, and 20 bases lay in between. Germline assignment: CDR1 SGHRS and CDR2 YFSETQ.